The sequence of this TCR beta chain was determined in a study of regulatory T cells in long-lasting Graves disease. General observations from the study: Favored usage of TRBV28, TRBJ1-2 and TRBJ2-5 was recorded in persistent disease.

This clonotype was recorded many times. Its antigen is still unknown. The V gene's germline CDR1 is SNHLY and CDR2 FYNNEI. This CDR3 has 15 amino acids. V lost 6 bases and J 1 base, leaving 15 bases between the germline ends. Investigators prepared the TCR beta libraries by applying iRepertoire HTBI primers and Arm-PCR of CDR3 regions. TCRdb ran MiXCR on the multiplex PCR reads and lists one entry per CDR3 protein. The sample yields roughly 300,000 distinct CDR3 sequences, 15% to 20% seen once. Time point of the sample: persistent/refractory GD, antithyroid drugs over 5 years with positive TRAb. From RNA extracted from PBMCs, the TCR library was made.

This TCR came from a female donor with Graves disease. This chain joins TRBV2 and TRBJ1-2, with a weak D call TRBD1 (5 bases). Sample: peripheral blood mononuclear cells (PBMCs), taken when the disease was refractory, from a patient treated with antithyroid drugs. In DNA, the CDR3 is TGTGCCAGCAGAGCAAGACAGATCATTAACTATGGCTACACCTTC. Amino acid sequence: CASRARQIINYGYTF.